These 6 T cell receptor beta chains were sequenced from one sample in a study of blood T cell repertoires in COVID-19 (TCRdb year 2020). Library preparation used the immunoSEQ multiplex PCR assay. TCRdb provides this immuneACCESS table in a form limited to in-frame rearrangements. Some clones are lacking; in checked studies, under half of them reflect an unresolved V gene, and why the rest are absent is not known. This sample holds over 120,000 clones; about 90% were observed only once. The ten largest clones represent 30% to 45% of the sample. Sequenced sample: peripheral blood. All receptors come from a man over 45 who had recovered from COVID-19.

The chain links TRBV6-5 to TRBJ2-5; D unclear. The CDR3 sequence is 16 residues long. The ends were cut back, 2 bases at V and 1 base at J, with 14 bases in the middle. Germline CDR1 is MNHEY and CDR2 is SVGAGI. CDR3 in amino acids: CASSYGWVKRQETQYF. The CDR3 DNA reads TGTGCCAGCAGTTACGGATGGGTGAAGCGCCAAGAGACCCAGTACTTC.

V and J are TRBV6-5 and TRBJ2-7; D is unclear. With 6 bases removed from V and 3 bases from J, the gap between germline ends came to 9 bases. Germline V CDR1 and CDR2: MNHEY, SVGAGI. The length of the CDR3 is 12 residues. The CDR3 region has the DNA TGTGCCAGCAGGAAGACATACTACGAGCAGTACTTC. Protein product: CASRKTYYEQYF.

This CDR3 is CASSLPLARAGETQYF. For the CDR3, the DNA is TGTGCCAGCAGCCTTCCGCTGGCCAGGGCGGGGGAGACCCAGTACTTC. The rearrangement joins TRBV3-1 (or the pseudogene TRBV3-2) to TRBJ2-5; TRBD2 is a possible D gene (6 bases). CDR3 length: 16 amino acids. Per germline, CDR1 LGHDT and CDR2 YNNKEL (reference sequence). V was clipped by 4 bases and J by 5 bases, with 20 bases between them.

The rearrangement links TRBV27 to TRBJ2-7, with TRBD2 identical over 8 bases. From germline, CDR1 is MNHEY and CDR2 SMNVEV (reference sequence). The CDR3 length is 13 residues. V trimming: 5 bases; J trimming: 4 bases; junction bases outside the gene matches: 4. CDR3 amino acids: CASSPGGPYEQYF. Written as DNA, the CDR3 is TGTGCCAGCAGTCCGGGGGGGCCGTACGAGCAGTACTTC.

In this sample, this clone turned up once. The gene calls are TRBV19 and TRBJ1-2; maybe TRBD1 (6 bases). Germline CDR1 reads LNHDA; CDR2 reads SQIVND (reference sequence). The CDR3 loop spans 13 amino acids. V lost 11 bases, J lost 5 bases, and 18 bases lay in between. DNA for the CDR3: TGTGCCTCAAATAGGGGGTTCGAATATGGCTACACCTTC. Its translation is CASNRGFEYGYTF.

This clone was detected only a few times. The rearrangement links TRBV7-9 to TRBJ2-5; no clear D. CDR1 and CDR2 from the germline V gene are SEHNR and FQNEAQ (reference sequence). This CDR3 has 16 residues. Trimming removed 2 bases from V and 3 bases from J, with 16 bases in between. The CDR3 bases are TGTGCCAGCAGCTTATTGGTCCCGGCGGAGAAAGAGACCCAGTACTTC. Its translation: CASSLLVPAEKETQYF.